What follows is one T cell receptor beta chain and its context. Per the original methods: Quantification of nucleated cells was approximated via reference gene primer amplification. The table came from immunoSEQ multiplex PCR; TCRdb's copy has only in-frame clones and leaves some out. The V and J calls and clone size come from that table; D and trimming were worked out from the DNA. The profile covers fewer than 150,000 clones, with 65% to 90% appearing a single time and about 3.2% taken by the ten largest. This specimen belongs to a study of blood T cell repertoires in COVID-19. About the research overall: From the United States, Italy and Spain came samples of acute and convalescent COVID-19. From T cells, B-cell-depleted T cells, or PBMCs came the material, which was cDNA or gDNA.

J lost 7 bases, V lost 2 bases, and 6 bases had no gene match. This CDR3 is built from 15 residues. From germline, CDR1 is SGHTA and CDR2 FQGNSA. The sample comprised peripheral blood. The chain combines TRBV7-2 with TRBJ1-5, with 9 positions matching TRBD1. The TCR was taken from a man in his fifties with acute or convalescent COVID-19. CDR3 sequence: CASSLYRGLEQPQHF. The CDR3 DNA reads as TGTGCCAGCAGCTTATACAGGGGGCTGGAACAGCCCCAGCATTTT.